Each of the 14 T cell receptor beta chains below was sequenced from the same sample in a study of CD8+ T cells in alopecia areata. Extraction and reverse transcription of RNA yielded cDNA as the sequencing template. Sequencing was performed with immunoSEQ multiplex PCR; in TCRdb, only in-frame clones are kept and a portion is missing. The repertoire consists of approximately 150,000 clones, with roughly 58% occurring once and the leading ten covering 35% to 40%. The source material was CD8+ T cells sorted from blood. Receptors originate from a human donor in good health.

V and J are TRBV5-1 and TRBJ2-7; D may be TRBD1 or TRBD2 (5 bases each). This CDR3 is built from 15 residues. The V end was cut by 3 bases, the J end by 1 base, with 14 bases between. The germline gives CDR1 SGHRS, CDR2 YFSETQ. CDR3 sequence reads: CASSSMGDGSYEQYF. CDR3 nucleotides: TGCGCCAGCAGCTCGATGGGGGACGGATCCTACGAGCAGTACTTC.

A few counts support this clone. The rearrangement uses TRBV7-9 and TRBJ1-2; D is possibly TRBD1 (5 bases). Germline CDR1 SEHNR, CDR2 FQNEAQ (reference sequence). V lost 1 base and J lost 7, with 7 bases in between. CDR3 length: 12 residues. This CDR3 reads CASSLGTGGYTF. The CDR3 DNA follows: TGTGCCAGCAGCTTAGGTACAGGTGGCTACACCTTC.

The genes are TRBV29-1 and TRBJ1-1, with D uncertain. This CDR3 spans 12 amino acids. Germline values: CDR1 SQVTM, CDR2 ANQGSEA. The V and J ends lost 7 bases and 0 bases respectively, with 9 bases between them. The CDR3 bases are TGCAGCGGGGTAAAATTGAACACTGAAGCTTTCTTT. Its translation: CSGVKLNTEAFF. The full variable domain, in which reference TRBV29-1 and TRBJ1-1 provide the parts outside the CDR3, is SAVISQKPSRDICQRGTSLTIQCQVDSQVTMMFWYRQQPGQSLTLIATANQGSEATYESGFVIDKFPISRPNLTFSTLTVSNMSPEDSSIYLCSGVKLNTEAFFGQGTRLTVV.

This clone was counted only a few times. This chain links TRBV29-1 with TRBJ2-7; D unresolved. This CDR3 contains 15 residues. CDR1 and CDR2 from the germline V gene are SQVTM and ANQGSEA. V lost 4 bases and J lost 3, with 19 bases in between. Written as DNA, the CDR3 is TGCAGCGTTGGGAAAAACGGACCCTCGAGCTACGAGCAGTACTTC. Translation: CSVGKNGPSSYEQYF.

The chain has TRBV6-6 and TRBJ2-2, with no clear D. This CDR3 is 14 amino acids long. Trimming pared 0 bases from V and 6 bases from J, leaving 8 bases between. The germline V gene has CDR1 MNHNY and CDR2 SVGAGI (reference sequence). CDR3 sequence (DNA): TGTGCCAGCAGTTACTCGAGTCGGGCCGGGGAGCTGTTTTTT. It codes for CASSYSSRAGELFF.

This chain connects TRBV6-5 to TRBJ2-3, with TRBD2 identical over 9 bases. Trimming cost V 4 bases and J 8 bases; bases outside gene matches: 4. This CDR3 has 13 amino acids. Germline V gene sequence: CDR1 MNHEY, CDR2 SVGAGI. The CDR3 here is CASSLAGEVTQYF. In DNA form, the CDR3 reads TGTGCCAGCAGTTTAGCGGGAGAGGTTACGCAGTATTTT.

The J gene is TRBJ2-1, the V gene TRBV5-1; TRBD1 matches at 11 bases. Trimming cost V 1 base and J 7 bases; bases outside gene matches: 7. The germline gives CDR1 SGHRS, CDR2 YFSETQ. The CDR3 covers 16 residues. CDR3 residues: CASSLPGTGGGNEQFF. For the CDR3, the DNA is TGCGCCAGCAGCTTGCCCGGGACAGGGGGAGGAAATGAGCAGTTCTTC. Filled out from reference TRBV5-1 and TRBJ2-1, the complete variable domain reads KAGVTQTPRYLIKTRGQQVTLSCSPISGHRSVSWYQQTPGQGLQFLFEYFSETQRNKGNFPGRFSGRQFSNSRSEMNVSTLELGDSALYLCASSLPGTGGGNEQFFGPGTRLTVL.

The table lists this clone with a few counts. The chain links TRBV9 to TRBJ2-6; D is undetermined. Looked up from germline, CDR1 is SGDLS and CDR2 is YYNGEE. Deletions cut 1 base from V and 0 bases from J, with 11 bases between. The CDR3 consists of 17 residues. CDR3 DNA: TGTGCCAGCAGCGTAAGCTTGCGGAGCTCTGGGGCCAACGTCCTGACTTTC. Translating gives CASSVSLRSSGANVLTF. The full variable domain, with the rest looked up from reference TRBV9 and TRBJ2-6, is DSGVTQTPKHLITATGQRVTLRCSPRSGDLSVYWYQQSLDQGLQFLIQYYNGEERAKGNILERFSAQQFPDLHSELNLSSLELGDSALYFCASSVSLRSSGANVLTFGAGSRLTVL.

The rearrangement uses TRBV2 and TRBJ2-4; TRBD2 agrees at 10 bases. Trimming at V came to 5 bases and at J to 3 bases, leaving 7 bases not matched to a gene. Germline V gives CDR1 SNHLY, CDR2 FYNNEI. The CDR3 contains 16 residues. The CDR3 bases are TGTGCCAGCAGTCTACTAGCGGGAACCGTCAAAAACATTCAGTACTTC. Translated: CASSLLAGTVKNIQYF.

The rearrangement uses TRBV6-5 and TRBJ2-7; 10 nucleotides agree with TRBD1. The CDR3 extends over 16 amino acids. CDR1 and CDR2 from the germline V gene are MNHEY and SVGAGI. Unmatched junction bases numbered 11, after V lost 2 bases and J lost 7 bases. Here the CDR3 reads CASSYTPGTGAGEQYF. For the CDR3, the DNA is TGTGCCAGCAGTTACACCCCGGGGACAGGGGCGGGGGAGCAGTACTTC.

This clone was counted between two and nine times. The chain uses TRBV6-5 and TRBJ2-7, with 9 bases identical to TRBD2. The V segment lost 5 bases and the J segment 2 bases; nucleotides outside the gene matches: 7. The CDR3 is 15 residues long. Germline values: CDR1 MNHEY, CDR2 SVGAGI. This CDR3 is CASSGTSTDTYEQYF. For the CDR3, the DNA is TGTGCCAGCAGTGGGACTAGCACAGACACCTACGAGCAGTACTTC.

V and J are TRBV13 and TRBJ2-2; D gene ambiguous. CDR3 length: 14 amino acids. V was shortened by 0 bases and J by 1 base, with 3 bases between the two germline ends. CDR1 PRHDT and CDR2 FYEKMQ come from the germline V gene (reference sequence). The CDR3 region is CASSLGRNTGELFF. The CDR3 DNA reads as TGTGCCAGCAGCTTAGGCCGGAACACCGGGGAGCTGTTTTTT.

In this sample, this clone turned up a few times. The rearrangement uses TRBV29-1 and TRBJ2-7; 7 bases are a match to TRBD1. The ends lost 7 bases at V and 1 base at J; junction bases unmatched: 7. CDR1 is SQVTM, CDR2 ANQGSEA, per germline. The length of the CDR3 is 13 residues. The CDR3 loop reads CSAIQGLSYEQYF. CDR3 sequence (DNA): TGCAGCGCCATACAGGGGCTATCCTACGAGCAGTACTTC.

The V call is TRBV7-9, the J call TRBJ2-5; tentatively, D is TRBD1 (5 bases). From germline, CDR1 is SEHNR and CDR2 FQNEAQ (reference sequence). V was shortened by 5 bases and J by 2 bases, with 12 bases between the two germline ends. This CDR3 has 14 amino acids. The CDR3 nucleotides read TGTGCCAGCAGCCACGACAGAGTACAAGAGACCCAGTACTTC. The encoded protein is CASSHDRVQETQYF.